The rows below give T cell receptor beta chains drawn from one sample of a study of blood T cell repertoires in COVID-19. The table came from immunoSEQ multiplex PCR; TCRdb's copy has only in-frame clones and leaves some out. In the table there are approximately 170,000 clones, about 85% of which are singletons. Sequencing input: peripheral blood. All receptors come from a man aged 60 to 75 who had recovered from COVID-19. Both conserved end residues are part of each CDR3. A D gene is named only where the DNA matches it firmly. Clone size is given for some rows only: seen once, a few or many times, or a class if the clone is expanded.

cdr3_nt: TGTGCCAGCAGCTCCCGGGGGGATCAGCCCCAGCATTTT; cdr3_aa: CASSSRGDQPQHF; clone_size: once; d_call: .; v_call: TRBV6-5; j_call: TRBJ1-5
cdr3_nt: TGTGCCAGCAGTCGCATGAGGGGGACAGGGGGTTACAATGAGCAGTTCTTC; cdr3_aa: CASSRMRGTGGYNEQFF; clone_size: .; d_call: TRBD1; v_call: TRBV5-8; j_call: TRBJ2-1
cdr3_nt: TGTGCCACCAGTGCGCGGGGCACAGGAGCACAAGAGACCCAGTACTTC; cdr3_aa: CATSARGTGAQETQYF; clone_size: .; d_call: .; v_call: TRBV24-1; j_call: TRBJ2-5
cdr3_nt: TGTGCCAGCCCACAGTGCGGGAATACCTACGAGCAGTACTTC; cdr3_aa: CASPQCGNTYEQYF; clone_size: .; d_call: .; v_call: TRBV4-2; j_call: TRBJ2-7
cdr3_nt: TGTGCCAGCAGTCTTTTCACAGGCTCCGGGAACACTGAAGCTTTCTTT; cdr3_aa: CASSLFTGSGNTEAFF; clone_size: .; d_call: .; v_call: TRBV4-2; j_call: TRBJ1-1
cdr3_nt: TGTGCCAGTAGTACCCTGCGGGGGGGGGCCGAAGCTTTCTTT; cdr3_aa: CASSTLRGGAEAFF; clone_size: .; d_call: .; v_call: TRBV19; j_call: TRBJ1-1
cdr3_nt: TGTGCCAGCACCACAGGCTGGGGCTACACCTTC; cdr3_aa: CASTTGWGYTF; clone_size: once; d_call: .; v_call: TRBV3-1/TRBV3-2; j_call: TRBJ1-2
cdr3_nt: TGTGCCAGCAGTCCCTCTAGCACAGATACGCAGTATTTT; cdr3_aa: CASSPSSTDTQYF; clone_size: .; d_call: .; v_call: TRBV12-3/TRBV12-4; j_call: TRBJ2-3
cdr3_nt: TGTGCCAGCAGCGTTAACAGGGGGAATAATGAAAAACTGTTTTTT; cdr3_aa: CASSVNRGNNEKLFF; clone_size: once; d_call: TRBD1; v_call: TRBV2; j_call: TRBJ1-4
cdr3_nt: TGTGCCAGCAGCCAAGCCCGACAGGGGGCAACTAATGAAAAACTGTTTTTT; cdr3_aa: CASSQARQGATNEKLFF; clone_size: .; d_call: TRBD1; v_call: TRBV14; j_call: TRBJ1-4
cdr3_nt: TGTGCCAGCAGTCGTAGCGGGGGGGCCCCCTACAATGAGCAGTTCTTC; cdr3_aa: CASSRSGGAPYNEQFF; clone_size: .; d_call: TRBD2; v_call: TRBV27; j_call: TRBJ2-1
cdr3_nt: TGTGCCAGCAGCCTCACGGGACAGGGGACGGGGTCACCCCTCCACTTT; cdr3_aa: CASSLTGQGTGSPLHF; clone_size: .; d_call: TRBD1; v_call: TRBV7-3; j_call: TRBJ1-6
cdr3_nt: TGTGCCAGCAGTTCAAGGGGGAGAGCTTTCTTT; cdr3_aa: CASSSRGRAFF; clone_size: once; d_call: .; v_call: TRBV12-3/TRBV12-4; j_call: TRBJ1-1
cdr3_nt: TGTGCCAGCAGCTCGTACTACGAGCAGTACTTC; cdr3_aa: CASSSYYEQYF; clone_size: once; d_call: .; v_call: TRBV5-6; j_call: TRBJ2-7
cdr3_nt: TGTGCCAGCAGTTTAGCGGGGATTCAAGAGACCCAGTACTTC; cdr3_aa: CASSLAGIQETQYF; clone_size: .; d_call: TRBD2; v_call: TRBV6-5; j_call: TRBJ2-5
cdr3_nt: TGTGCCAGCAGCCAGACAGGATATGGGGAGCAGTACTTC; cdr3_aa: CASSQTGYGEQYF; clone_size: few; d_call: .; v_call: TRBV6-5; j_call: TRBJ2-7
cdr3_nt: TGTGCCAGCAGGGAAAAGGGGGGGGTCTACGAGCAGTACTTC; cdr3_aa: CASREKGGVYEQYF; clone_size: few; d_call: .; v_call: TRBV2; j_call: TRBJ2-7
cdr3_nt: TGTGCCAGCAGTGAATATCGTGCCGGGACAGGGCATCCTAATGAAAAACTGTTTTTT; cdr3_aa: CASSEYRAGTGHPNEKLFF; clone_size: .; d_call: TRBD1; v_call: TRBV6-1; j_call: TRBJ1-4